This TCR beta chain was captured in a study of OX40 agonist ivuxolimab in advanced cancers. At the level of the study: Partial responses were recorded for three patients, including one with hepatocellular carcinoma and two with cutaneous melanoma. Whole-study results and caveats: Specificity for antigen went undetermined in the expanded peripheral T cells. There was clonal expansion of CD4+ and CD8+ blood T cells by week 6 at 0.1 to 3.0 mg/kg.

The ends were cut back, 3 bases at V and 1 base at J, with 14 bases in the middle. This CDR3 comprises 16 residues. Germline V gene sequence: CDR1 SGDLS, CDR2 YYNGEE. To note about this clone: Its antigen remains unidentified.

Produced via immunoSEQ multiplex PCR; TCRdb's table is partial and in-frame only. The sample yields about 19,000 clones, nearly 85% seen once. Patients with autoimmune history or systemic immunosuppression were excluded. The chain employs TRBV9 and TRBJ2-4; D is undetermined. Source: CD4+ or CD8+ T cells sorted from blood, taken in a trial of the OX40 agonist ivuxolimab. This TCR derives from an adult with an advanced solid tumor such as melanoma, head and neck, liver or kidney cancer. DNA of the CDR3: TGTGCCAGCAGCGCCACGGCCCGACTTGCCAAAAACATTCAGTACTTC. Translated, it gives CASSATARLAKNIQYF. The full variable domain, its missing parts supplied by reference TRBV9 and TRBJ2-4, is DSGVTQTPKHLITATGQRVTLRCSPRSGDLSVYWYQQSLDQGLQFLIQYYNGEERAKGNILERFSAQQFPDLHSELNLSSLELGDSALYFCASSATARLAKNIQYFGAGTRLSVL.